The rows below give T cell receptor beta chains drawn from one sample of a study of EBV T-cell therapy then PD-1 blockade in nasopharyngeal carcinoma. No antigen has been identified for these receptors. The data were produced by immunoSEQ multiplex PCR, yet TCRdb's version contains in-frame clones alone and is incomplete. The sample carries approximately 22,000 clones, around 84% recorded once. The sample was CD8+ T cells from blood, taken around day 250 from a patient whose treatment included autologous EBV-specific T cells and nivolumab. The source of these receptors is a man between 35 and 55 years old with nasopharyngeal carcinoma. The conserved cysteine and the conserved F or W are not part of the CDR3 here. Each record gives: J gene, V gene, clone size, CDR3 protein. Clone size is stated in some rows and not others, as once, few, many or a class when expanded.

>TRBJ2-6|TRBV15|NA
ATSRDNSGANVLT
>TRBJ1-1|TRBV27|once
ASSLSGGLNTEAF
>TRBJ1-1|TRBV7-2|NA
ASSSRKRDKGTEAF
>TRBJ1-6|TRBV30|NA
AWSGMTGKLKNSPLH
>TRBJ1-5|TRBV10-3|NA
AIRGQGNQPQH
>TRBJ2-5|TRBV11-2|NA
ASSLVGLAGFFGRETQY
>TRBJ2-3|TRBV5-8|NA
ASSYSGGGDTQY
>TRBJ1-2|TRBV9|once
ASSVGRMGT
>TRBJ2-1|TRBV9|NA
ASSVTSGGKNEQF
>TRBJ1-5|TRBV6-5|NA
ASRDWTGVHQPQH
>TRBJ1-2|TRBV12-3/TRBV12-4|once
ASSYGTYGYT
>TRBJ2-1|TRBV4-2|NA
ASSHGNEQF
>TRBJ1-2|TRBV7-3|NA
ASSLDRGRGYGYT
>TRBJ1-6|TRBV6-4|NA
ASSDPPKTQGNYNSPPH
>TRBJ2-2|TRBV6-1|few
ASSELAGGNTGELF
>TRBJ2-1|TRBV27|NA
ASSLIESHLYNEQF
>TRBJ2-7|TRBV9|NA
ASSVVPSGVYEQY
>TRBJ1-1|TRBV6-5|NA
ASRPLLGSGTEAF
>TRBJ2-1|TRBV7-9|NA
ASSSDPRGYNEQF
>TRBJ2-7|TRBV13|NA
ASSAFGGGWYEQY
>TRBJ1-2|TRBV6-1|NA
ASSEAGIDYGYT
>TRBJ1-6|TRBV11-1|NA
ASSLRGGDNSPLH
>TRBJ2-7|TRBV27|NA
ASSPGLAYTSYEQY
>TRBJ2-7|TRBV5-6|NA
ASSAGTGDEQY
>TRBJ2-3|TRBV9|NA
ASSASPDTQY
>TRBJ1-2|TRBV4-2|few
ASSQDPIGYGYT
>TRBJ1-1|TRBV29-1|NA
SVVDFDGTEAF
>TRBJ2-5|TRBV7-2|NA
ASSLSPETQY
>TRBJ2-7|TRBV2|NA
ASSRLAGDQLEQY
>TRBJ1-2|TRBV7-8|NA
ASSPRTDSYT
>TRBJ2-7|TRBV27|NA
ASSWARSYEQY
>TRBJ2-7|TRBV14|NA
ASSQYSEGSYEQY
>TRBJ2-3|TRBV5-6|NA
ASSDGLAGASTDTQY
>TRBJ1-2|TRBV9|NA
ASSASDRGYGYT
>TRBJ2-7|TRBV7-9|NA
ASGPGGGPYEQY
>TRBJ2-7|TRBV24-1|NA
ATSDEAGGHYEQY
>TRBJ2-1|TRBV4-2|once
ASSQDHGGGVWNEQF
>TRBJ2-7|TRBV3-1/TRBV3-2|NA
ASSPVGTGGYEQY
>TRBJ1-1|TRBV4-2|NA
ASSQDLAGYTEAF
>TRBJ1-5|TRBV7-9|few
ASSPTGYSNQPQH
>TRBJ1-2|TRBV3-1/TRBV3-2|NA
ASSQDSGGWTGSWGYT
>TRBJ2-1|TRBV27|NA
ASTDGGRGEQF
>TRBJ2-1|TRBV4-3|few
ASSQDGVFAGNEQF
>TRBJ1-5|TRBV4-2|few
ASSLLRDSNQPQH
>TRBJ1-1|TRBV12-3/TRBV12-4|NA
ASTHGTEAF
>TRBJ2-2|TRBV7-3|NA
ASSLIAGANTGELF
>TRBJ1-1|TRBV7-8|medium-sized
ASSSGQPNTEAF
>TRBJ2-7|TRBV4-1|NA
ASSHRTGTYEQY
>TRBJ2-7|TRBV7-2|NA
ASSLGPGTIFYEQY
>TRBJ2-6|TRBV10-3|NA
AISWTGAGANVLT
>TRBJ2-5|TRBV3-1/TRBV3-2|NA
ASSQAITAFQETQY
>TRBJ2-1|TRBV9|NA
ASSASGGSYNEQF
>TRBJ1-1|TRBV2|NA
ASSETRGPLAMNTEAF
>TRBJ1-2|TRBV6-5|NA
ASHLITGGRGYT
>TRBJ1-4|TRBV27|NA
ASSLFAGPSNEKLF
>TRBJ1-3|TRBV3-1/TRBV3-2|medium-sized
ASSPTGNTIY
>TRBJ2-6|TRBV10-3|NA
AISDWSSGANVLT
>TRBJ2-2|TRBV6-2/TRBV6-3|NA
ASSGLLRENTGELF
>TRBJ1-1|TRBV7-6|NA
ASSLAGREAF